A selection of T cell receptor beta chains follows, all from one sample in a study of beta chain features in type 1 diabetes. Data came from immunoSEQ multiplex PCR; TCRdb stores just in-frame clones and leaves some out. The sample carries about 150,000 clones, approximately 8.8% recorded once. Source material: central memory CD4+ T cells from blood. Receptors originate from a woman aged 30 to 39 with type 1 diabetes. The CDR3 runs from the conserved cysteine through the conserved F or W. A D gene is named only where the DNA matches it firmly. Not all rows give a size; the values are once, few, many and, for expanded clones, a class.

clone size	V gene	D gene	J gene	CDR3 protein	CDR3 DNA
few	TRBV11-3	TRBD1	TRBJ2-2	CASSDGDRPTTGELFF	TGTGCCAGCAGCGATGGGGACAGGCCGACGACCGGGGAGCTGTTTTTT
few	TRBV7-2	.	TRBJ2-3	CASRPYRTVTDTQYF	TGTGCCAGCAGACCATATAGGACAGTCACAGATACGCAGTATTTT
few	TRBV6-6	.	TRBJ2-7	CASSETTATGIEQYF	TGTGCCAGCAGTGAGACAACCGCCACCGGTATAGAGCAGTACTTC
few	TRBV6-6	.	TRBJ2-2	CASSYSFRGELFF	TGTGCCAGCAGTTACTCTTTTCGTGGGGAGCTGTTTTTT
.	TRBV6-1	.	TRBJ2-7	CASSEGMAVEQYF	TGTGCCAGCAGTGAAGGAATGGCCGTCGAGCAGTACTTC
.	TRBV11-2	.	TRBJ1-1	CASSLTDTEAFF	TGTGCCAGCAGCCTGACAGACACTGAAGCTTTCTTT
.	TRBV28	TRBD1	TRBJ1-5	CASTLGQVYQPQHF	TGTGCCAGCACCTTGGGACAGGTCTATCAGCCCCAGCATTTT
.	TRBV30	TRBD1	TRBJ1-3	CAWLPKQGYGNTIYF	TGTGCCTGGTTGCCCAAACAGGGGTATGGAAACACCATATATTTT
few	TRBV30	.	TRBJ1-5	CAWSGEGQPQHF	TGTGCCTGGAGTGGCGAGGGCCAGCCCCAGCATTTT
.	TRBV28	.	TRBJ2-3	CASTGRRWGDTQYF	TGTGCCAGCACCGGGCGGAGGTGGGGAGATACGCAGTATTTT
.	TRBV29-1	TRBD1	TRBJ1-1	CSVEKGIQGAYTEAFF	TGCAGCGTCGAAAAGGGCATCCAGGGGGCCTACACTGAAGCTTTCTTT
few	TRBV18	TRBD1	TRBJ1-4	CASSPYRDSNEKLFF	TGTGCCAGCTCACCCTACCGGGACAGTAATGAAAAACTGTTTTTT
.	TRBV15	.	TRBJ2-1	CATSTRETYNEQFF	TGTGCCACCAGCACGAGGGAAACTTACAATGAGCAGTTCTTC
.	TRBV10-3	TRBD1	TRBJ2-7	CAISDRQGNHEQYF	TGTGCCATCAGTGACCGACAGGGGAACCACGAGCAGTACTTC
.	TRBV5-4	.	TRBJ1-2	CASSLGQERYGYTF	TGTGCCAGCAGCTTGGGACAGGAGAGATATGGCTACACCTTC
.	TRBV11-2	.	TRBJ2-1	CASSDTLEGYNEQFF	TGTGCCAGCAGCGACACACTAGAGGGTTACAATGAGCAGTTCTTC
.	TRBV29-1	TRBD2	TRBJ2-3	CSVEDPGLAGATDTQYF	TGCAGCGTTGAAGATCCCGGACTAGCGGGTGCAACGGATACGCAGTATTTT
.	TRBV5-1	TRBD1	TRBJ2-5	CASSSLTGEETQYF	TGCGCCAGCAGCTCCCTGACAGGGGAAGAGACCCAGTACTTC
few	TRBV2	.	TRBJ1-3	CASSPTVSGNTIYF	TGTGCCAGCAGCCCGACAGTGTCTGGAAACACCATATATTTT
.	TRBV11-2	.	TRBJ2-3	CASSLDRGSSTDTQYF	TGTGCCAGCAGCTTAGATCGAGGATCTAGCACAGATACGCAGTATTTT
medium-sized	TRBV7-9	TRBD1	TRBJ1-1	CASRIQGYTEAFF	TGTGCCAGCCGCATACAGGGGTACACTGAAGCTTTCTTT
many	TRBV23-1	TRBD1	TRBJ2-7	CASSLWAGQGAGDKNYEQYF	TGCGCCAGCAGTTTATGGGCGGGACAGGGGGCTGGCGATAAAAACTACGAGCAGTACTTC
.	TRBV30	TRBD2	TRBJ2-7	CAWSLKAGVILGQYF	TGTGCCTGGAGTCTGAAAGCGGGAGTAATTCTCGGGCAGTACTTC
.	TRBV19	TRBD1	TRBJ2-3	CASLPGQGSTDTQYF	TGTGCCAGTCTCCCGGGACAGGGCTCCACAGATACGCAGTATTTT
.	TRBV20-1	TRBD1	TRBJ1-1	CSAPTGAEAFF	TGCAGTGCTCCTACAGGGGCTGAAGCTTTCTTT
.	TRBV27	TRBD2	TRBJ2-3	CASRRVAGGKRTDTQYF	TGTGCCAGCAGACGGGTAGCGGGAGGAAAACGCACAGATACGCAGTATTTT
few	TRBV29-1	.	TRBJ2-5	CSVGGTGTGETQYF	TGCAGCGTTGGGGGAACAGGGACGGGGGAGACCCAGTACTTC